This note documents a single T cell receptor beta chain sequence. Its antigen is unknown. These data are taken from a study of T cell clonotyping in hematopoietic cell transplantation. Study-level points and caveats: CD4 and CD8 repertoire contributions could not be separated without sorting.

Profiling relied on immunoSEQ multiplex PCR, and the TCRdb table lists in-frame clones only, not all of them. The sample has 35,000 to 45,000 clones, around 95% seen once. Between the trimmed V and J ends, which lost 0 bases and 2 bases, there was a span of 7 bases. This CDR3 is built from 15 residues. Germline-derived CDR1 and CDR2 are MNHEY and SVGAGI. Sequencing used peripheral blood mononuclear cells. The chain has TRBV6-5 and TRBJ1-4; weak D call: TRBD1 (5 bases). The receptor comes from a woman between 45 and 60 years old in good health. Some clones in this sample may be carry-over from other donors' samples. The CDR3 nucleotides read TGTGCCAGCAGTTACTCAGGGGTGACTAATGAAAAACTGTTTTTT. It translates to CASSYSGVTNEKLFF.